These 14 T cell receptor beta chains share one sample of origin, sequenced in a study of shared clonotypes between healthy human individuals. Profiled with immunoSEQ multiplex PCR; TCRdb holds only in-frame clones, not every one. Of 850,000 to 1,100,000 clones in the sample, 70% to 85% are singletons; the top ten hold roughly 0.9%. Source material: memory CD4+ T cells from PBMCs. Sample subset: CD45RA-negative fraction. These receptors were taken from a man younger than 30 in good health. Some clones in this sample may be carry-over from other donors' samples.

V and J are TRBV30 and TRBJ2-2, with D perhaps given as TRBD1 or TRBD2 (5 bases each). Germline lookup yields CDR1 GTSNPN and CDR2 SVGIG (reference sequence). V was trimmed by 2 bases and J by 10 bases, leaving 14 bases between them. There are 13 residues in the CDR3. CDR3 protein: CAWSPGPGLELFF. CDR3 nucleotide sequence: TGTGCCTGGAGTCCGGGACCGGGGTTGGAGCTGTTTTTT.

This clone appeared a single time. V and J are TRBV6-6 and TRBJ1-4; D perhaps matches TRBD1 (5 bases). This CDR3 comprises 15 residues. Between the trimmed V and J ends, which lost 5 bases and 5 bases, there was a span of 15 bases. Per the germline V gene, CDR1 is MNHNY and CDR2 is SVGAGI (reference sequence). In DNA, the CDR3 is TGTGCCAGCAGTCCCACGTGGGGCCAGAATGAAAAACTGTTTTTT. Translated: CASSPTWGQNEKLFF.

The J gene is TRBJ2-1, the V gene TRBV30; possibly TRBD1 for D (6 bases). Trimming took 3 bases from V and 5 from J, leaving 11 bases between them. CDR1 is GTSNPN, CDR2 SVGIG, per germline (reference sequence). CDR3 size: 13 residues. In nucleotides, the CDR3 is TGTGCCTGGAGCTTAACAGGGAACAATGAGCAGTTCTTC. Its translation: CAWSLTGNNEQFF.

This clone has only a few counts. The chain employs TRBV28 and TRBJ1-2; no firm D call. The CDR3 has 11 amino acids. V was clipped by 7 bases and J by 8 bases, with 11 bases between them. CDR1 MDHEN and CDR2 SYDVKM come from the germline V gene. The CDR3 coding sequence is TGTGCCAGCACCTCTTCCAGGGGCTACACCTTC. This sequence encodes CASTSSRGYTF.

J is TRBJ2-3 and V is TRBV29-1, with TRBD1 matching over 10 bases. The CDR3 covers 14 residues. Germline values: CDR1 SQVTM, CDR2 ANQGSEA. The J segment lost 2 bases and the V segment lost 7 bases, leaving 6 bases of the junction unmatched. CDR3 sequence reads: CSAWTGGITDTQYF. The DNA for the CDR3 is TGCAGCGCGTGGACAGGGGGGATCACAGATACGCAGTATTTT.

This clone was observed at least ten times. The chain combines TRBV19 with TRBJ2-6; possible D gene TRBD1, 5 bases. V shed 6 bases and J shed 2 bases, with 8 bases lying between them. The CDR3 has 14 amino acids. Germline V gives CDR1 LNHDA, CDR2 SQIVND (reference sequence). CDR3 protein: CASRWGTGANVLTF. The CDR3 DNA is TGTGCCAGTAGATGGGGCACTGGGGCCAACGTCCTGACTTTC.

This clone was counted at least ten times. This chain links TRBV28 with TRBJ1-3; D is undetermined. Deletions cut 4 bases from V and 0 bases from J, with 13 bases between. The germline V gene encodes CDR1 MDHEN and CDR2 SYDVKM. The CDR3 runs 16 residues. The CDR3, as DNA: TGTGCCAGCAGTTCTCCCGGGAGCGGCTCTGGAAACACCATATATTTT. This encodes CASSSPGSGSGNTIYF.

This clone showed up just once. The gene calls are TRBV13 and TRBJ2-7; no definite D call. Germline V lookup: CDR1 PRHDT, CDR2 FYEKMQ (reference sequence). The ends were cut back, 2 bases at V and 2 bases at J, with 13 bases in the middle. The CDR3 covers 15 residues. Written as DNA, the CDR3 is TGTGCCAGCAGCTTAACCGGGTCTGGAGCCTACGAGCAGTACTTC. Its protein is CASSLTGSGAYEQYF.

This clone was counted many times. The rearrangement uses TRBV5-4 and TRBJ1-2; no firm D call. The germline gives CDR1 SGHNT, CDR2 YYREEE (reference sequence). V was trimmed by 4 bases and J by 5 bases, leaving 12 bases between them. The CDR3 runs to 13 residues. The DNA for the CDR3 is TGTGCCAGCAGCGGAGAGAGAGCTTATGGCTACACCTTC. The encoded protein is CASSGERAYGYTF.

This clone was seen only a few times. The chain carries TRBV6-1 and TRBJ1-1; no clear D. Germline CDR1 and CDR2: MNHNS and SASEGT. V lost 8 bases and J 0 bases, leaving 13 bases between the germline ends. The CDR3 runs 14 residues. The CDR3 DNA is TGTGCCAGCTCGTCTCGACCTCTGAACACTGAAGCTTTCTTT. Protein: CASSSRPLNTEAFF.

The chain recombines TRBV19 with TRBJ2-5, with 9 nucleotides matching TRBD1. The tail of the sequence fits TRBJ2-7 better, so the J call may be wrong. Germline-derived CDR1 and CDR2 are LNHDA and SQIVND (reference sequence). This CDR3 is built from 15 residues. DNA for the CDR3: TGTGCCAGTAGTAACCCAGACAGGGGGTCCTACGAGCAGTACTTC. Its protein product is CASSNPDRGSYEQYF.

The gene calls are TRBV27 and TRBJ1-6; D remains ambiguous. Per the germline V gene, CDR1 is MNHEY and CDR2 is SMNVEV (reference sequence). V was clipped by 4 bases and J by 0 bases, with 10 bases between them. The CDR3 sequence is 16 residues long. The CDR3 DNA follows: TGTGCCAGCAGTTCGGGCAGGTTCTCCTATAATTCACCCCTCCACTTT. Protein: CASSSGRFSYNSPLHF.

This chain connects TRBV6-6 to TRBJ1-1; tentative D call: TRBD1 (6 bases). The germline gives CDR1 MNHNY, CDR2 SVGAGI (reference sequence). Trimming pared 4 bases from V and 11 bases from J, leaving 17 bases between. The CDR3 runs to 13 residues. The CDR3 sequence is CASSSMAGTRAFF. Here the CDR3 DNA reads TGTGCCAGCAGTTCCATGGCGGGGACACGGGCTTTCTTT.

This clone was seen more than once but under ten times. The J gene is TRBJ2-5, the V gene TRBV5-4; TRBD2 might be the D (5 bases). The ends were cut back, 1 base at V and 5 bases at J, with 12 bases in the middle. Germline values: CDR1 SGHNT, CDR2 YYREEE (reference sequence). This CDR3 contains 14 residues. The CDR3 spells CASSLMTGGETQYF. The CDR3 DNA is TGTGCCAGCAGCTTGATGACGGGCGGGGAGACCCAGTACTTC.